The rows below give T cell receptor beta chains drawn from one sample of a study of regulatory T cells in long-lasting Graves disease. TCRdb re-analysed the multiplex PCR reads in MiXCR, keeping a single row per CDR3 protein. Here the sample spans hundreds of thousands of distinct CDR3 sequences, roughly 15% being singletons. The sample also formed part of further work on T cells in Graves' hyperthyroidism and ophthalmopathy.

Sequences were derived from peripheral blood mononuclear cells (PBMCs), sampled at new diagnosis, from a patient treated with antithyroid drugs. The source is a woman in her twenties or thirties with Graves disease. Both conserved end residues are part of each CDR3. Each record gives: V gene, J gene, CDR3 length, clone size, D gene, CDR3 protein, CDR3 DNA. The D gene is left open where the match is weak. Clone sizes are given selectively: once, few, many, or a class where the clone is expanded.

>TRBV12-3/TRBV12-4|TRBJ2-1|17|many|TRBD2
CASSPGTSGSLVHEQFF
TGTGCCAGCAGTCCCGGGACTAGCGGGAGCTTAGTCCATGAGCAGTTCTTC
>TRBV6-1|TRBJ1-3|14|many|.
CASESGGSGNTIYF
TGTGCCAGCGAATCGGGGGGCTCTGGAAACACCATATATTTT
>TRBV6-2/TRBV6-3|TRBJ2-7|12|.|.
CATRTGYYEQYF
TGTGCCACCAGGACGGGGTACTACGAGCAGTACTTC
>TRBV28|TRBJ1-4|11|many|.
CASSPYRVLFF
TGTGCCAGCTCCCCTTACAGGGTCCTGTTTTTT
>TRBV12-3/TRBV12-4|TRBJ1-3|15|.|.
CASSLAGGSGDTIYF
TGTGCCAGCAGTTTAGCGGGAGGCTCTGGAGACACCATATATTTT
>TRBV6-1|TRBJ1-1|12|many|.
CASSELFRGAFF
TGTGCCAGCAGTGAACTGTTCCGAGGAGCTTTCTTT
>TRBV2|TRBJ2-2|24|few|TRBD2
CASSRPQMIPGLAGGPRYTGELFF
TGTGCCAGCAGTCGTCCTCAAATGATTCCGGGACTAGCGGGAGGGCCTCGGTACACCGGGGAGCTGTTTTTT
>TRBV28|TRBJ1-2|15|many|.
CASSTIREPNYGYTF
TGTGCCAGCAGCACCATCAGGGAACCCAACTATGGCTACACCTTC
>TRBV28|TRBJ2-7|15|many|.
CASSTRSRAGYEQYF
TGTGCCAGCAGTACCCGGAGCAGGGCGGGCTACGAGCAGTACTTC
>TRBV12-3/TRBV12-4|TRBJ2-3|16|many|TRBD1
CASRLGQGAMSDTQYF
TGTGCCAGCAGGTTGGGACAGGGGGCGATGTCAGATACGCAGTATTTT
>TRBV6-2/TRBV6-3|TRBJ2-1|16|.|.
CASSARRGASYNEQFF
TGTGCCAGCAGTGCACGTAGAGGGGCAAGCTACAATGAGCAGTTCTTC
>TRBV2|TRBJ2-5|12|many|TRBD2
CASTGGGETQYF
TGTGCCAGCACCGGGGGGGGAGAGACCCAGTACTTC
>TRBV28|TRBJ2-7|17|many|TRBD2
CASSLEGPTWGGGEQYF
TGTGCCAGCAGTCTAGAAGGACCGACTTGGGGGGGTGGCGAGCAGTACTTC
>TRBV24-1|TRBJ1-3|14|.|.
CATSDSLSGNTIYF
TGTGCCACCAGTGACAGCCTCTCTGGAAACACCATATATTTT
>TRBV2|TRBJ2-3|13|few|.
CASSEASRDTQYF
TGTGCCAGCAGTGAGGCTAGCCGGGATACGCAGTATTTT
>TRBV18|TRBJ1-1|15|few|.
CASSPFVGMNTEAFF
TGTGCCAGCTCACCATTTGTGGGGATGAACACTGAAGCTTTCTTT
>TRBV7-8|TRBJ1-4|13|many|.
CASSLGGSEKLFF
TGTGCCAGCAGCTTAGGGGGATCTGAAAAACTGTTTTTT
>TRBV20-1|TRBJ2-7|20|.|TRBD2
CSARDIGTSGTSSGPYEQYF
TGCAGTGCTAGAGATATCGGTACTAGCGGGACCTCCTCGGGGCCCTACGAGCAGTACTTC
>TRBV30|TRBJ2-7|14|few|.
CAWSGGGKSYEQYF
TGTGCCTGGAGTGGTGGTGGGAAATCCTACGAGCAGTACTTC
>TRBV4-2|TRBJ1-2|17|.|.
CASSQGYGEAGGYGYTF
TGTGCCAGCAGCCAAGGATATGGGGAGGCTGGGGGCTATGGCTACACCTTC
>TRBV6-2/TRBV6-3|TRBJ2-7|15|many|.
CASSARFQGHYEQYF
TGTGCCAGCAGTGCTCGCTTCCAGGGCCACTACGAGCAGTACTTC
>TRBV12-3/TRBV12-4|TRBJ1-4|15|many|TRBD1
CASRPGDSQNEKLFF
TGTGCCAGCAGGCCCGGGGACAGCCAAAATGAAAAACTGTTTTTT
>TRBV29-1|TRBJ2-7|16|few|.
CSVEGPRRPRAYEQYF
TGCAGCGTTGAGGGTCCACGTCGACCCCGGGCCTACGAGCAGTACTTC
>TRBV24-1|TRBJ2-1|19|.|.
CATSGRMGGGQVPYNEQFF
TGTGCCACCAGTGGTAGGATGGGAGGAGGACAGGTTCCCTACAATGAGCAGTTCTTC
>TRBV6-2/TRBV6-3|TRBJ2-5|12|many|.
CASRNTWGTQYF
TGTGCCAGCAGGAACACTTGGGGGACCCAGTACTTC
>TRBV11-2|TRBJ2-3|16|many|.
CASSPRAFLDTDTQYF
TGTGCCAGCAGCCCAAGGGCATTTTTGGACACAGATACGCAGTATTTT
>TRBV6-1|TRBJ2-1|16|many|TRBD2
CASSEEAGGPYNEQFF
TGTGCCAGCAGTGAGGAAGCGGGAGGGCCCTACAATGAGCAGTTCTTC
>TRBV20-1|TRBJ2-3|15|.|.
CSAVVQTIITDTQYF
TGCAGTGCTGTGGTTCAGACTATTATCACAGATACGCAGTATTTT
>TRBV5-1|TRBJ2-1|19|.|TRBD2
CASSDGTSGLFSSYNEQFF
TGTGCCAGCAGCGATGGGACTAGCGGCCTCTTTAGCTCCTACAATGAGCAGTTCTTC
>TRBV5-1|TRBJ2-1|16|.|.
CASSFRGRENGNEQFF
TGCGCCAGCAGCTTTAGGGGGAGGGAGAATGGCAATGAGCAGTTCTTC
>TRBV6-1|TRBJ2-5|18|.|TRBD2
CASRHLRTSGRATETQYF
TGTGCCAGCAGACACCTCCGGACTAGCGGGAGGGCCACAGAGACCCAGTACTTC
>TRBV11-2|TRBJ2-3|15|many|TRBD2
CASSLQRGYTDTQYF
TGTGCCAGCAGCTTACAGCGGGGGTACACAGATACGCAGTATTTT
>TRBV28|TRBJ2-6|17|many|.
CASCPRGAPSGANVLTF
TGTGCCAGCTGCCCCCGAGGGGCTCCCTCTGGGGCCAACGTCCTGACTTTC
>TRBV7-9|TRBJ1-1|16|.|.
CASSLDTFSFGTEAFF
TGTGCCAGCAGCTTAGATACCTTCAGTTTCGGCACTGAAGCTTTCTTT
>TRBV12-3/TRBV12-4|TRBJ2-7|14|many|.
CASSSVGTPGEQYF
TGTGCCAGCAGCTCCGTCGGGACGCCAGGGGAGCAGTACTTC
>TRBV5-1|TRBJ2-7|14|many|TRBD2
CASSRELAGEEQYF
TGCGCCAGCAGCCGGGAACTAGCGGGGGAGGAGCAGTACTTC
>TRBV20-1|TRBJ1-1|13|many|.
CSARDEKGVGGIF
TGCAGTGCTAGAGATGAGAAGGGTGTAGGGGGAATCTTT
>TRBV12-3/TRBV12-4|TRBJ1-3|12|many|.
CASSLGGDTIYF
TGTGCCAGCAGCTTGGGGGGTGACACCATATATTTT
>TRBV6-2/TRBV6-3|TRBJ2-7|15|many|.
CASSPVGVGSYEQYF
TGTGCCAGCAGCCCCGTCGGAGTGGGATCCTACGAGCAGTACTTC
>TRBV6-1|TRBJ2-5|12|many|.
CASRGYQETQYF
TGTGCCAGCAGGGGGTACCAAGAGACCCAGTACTTC
>TRBV7-2|TRBJ1-1|15|.|TRBD1
CASSSGQGPSTEAFF
TGTGCCAGCAGCTCGGGACAGGGACCCTCCACTGAAGCTTTCTTT
>TRBV19|TRBJ1-1|16|.|TRBD1
CASSPAGTGVGTEAFF
TGTGCCAGTAGTCCGGCCGGGACAGGAGTTGGGACTGAAGCTTTCTTT
>TRBV25-1|TRBJ2-2|15|.|.
CASSDGRVTTGELFF
TGTGCCAGCAGTGATGGCAGGGTGACCACCGGGGAGCTGTTTTTT
>TRBV11-2|TRBJ2-3|15|many|.
CASSLDRESTDTQYF
TGTGCCAGCAGCTTAGATAGAGAGTCCACAGATACGCAGTATTTT
>TRBV30|TRBJ2-1|13|few|TRBD2
CAWSVLAGNEQFF
TGTGCCTGGAGTGTACTAGCGGGGAATGAGCAGTTCTTC
>TRBV3-1|TRBJ1-2|14|few|.
CASSPLEGSYGYTF
TGTGCCAGCAGCCCCCTTGAGGGCTCTTATGGCTACACCTTC
>TRBV7-9|TRBJ2-7|13|.|TRBD2
CASSPREANEQYF
TGTGCCAGCAGCCCCCGGGAGGCAAATGAGCAGTACTTC
>TRBV29-1|TRBJ2-5|13|few|.
CSVDWSLGETQYF
TGCAGCGTTGATTGGAGCCTCGGAGAGACCCAGTACTTC
>TRBV27|TRBJ2-5|13|.|.
CASSSAGDRTQYF
TGTGCCAGCAGTTCGGCAGGTGATCGCACCCAGTACTTC
>TRBV20-1|TRBJ2-7|16|.|TRBD1
CSAMGRQGAGIREQYF
TGCAGTGCTATGGGACGACAGGGGGCGGGAATCAGGGAGCAGTACTTC
>TRBV7-2|TRBJ1-1|15|many|.
CASSLEGRRNTEAFF
TGTGCCAGCAGCTTAGAAGGACGAAGGAACACTGAAGCTTTCTTT
>TRBV6-1|TRBJ1-2|14|few|.
CASRSPTTNYGYTF
TGTGCCAGCCGAAGTCCGACAACTAACTATGGCTACACCTTC
>TRBV29-1|TRBJ2-1|14|few|.
CSVSRAVTGLEQFF
TGCAGCGTTTCAAGGGCGGTAACAGGCCTTGAGCAGTTCTTC
>TRBV9|TRBJ1-4|15|.|.
CASSVGVWENEKLFF
TGTGCCAGCAGCGTAGGGGTGTGGGAGAATGAAAAACTGTTTTTT
>TRBV28|TRBJ2-4|14|.|.
CASSGGIAKNIQYF
TGTGCCAGCAGCGGAGGTATAGCCAAAAACATTCAGTACTTC
>TRBV5-1|TRBJ2-1|15|many|TRBD1
CASSQGTGGDNEQFF
TGCGCCAGCAGCCAAGGGACAGGGGGGGACAATGAGCAGTTCTTC
>TRBV9|TRBJ2-1|17|.|TRBD2
CASSRIITSGRAAEQFF
TGTGCCAGCAGCCGAATCATAACTAGCGGGAGGGCCGCTGAGCAGTTCTTC
>TRBV5-6|TRBJ1-1|12|.|.
CASSLGPAEAFF
TGTGCCAGCAGCTTGGGCCCGGCTGAAGCTTTCTTT
>TRBV19|TRBJ1-2|14|few|.
CASSTLRTSYGYTF
TGTGCCAGTAGTACTTTAAGGACCTCCTATGGCTACACCTTC